This TCR beta chain was recovered during a study of cytomegalovirus exposure and HLA in healthy donors. General study points: According to a later analysis, TCR clusters from the first cohort tended to co-occur in the roughly 120 validation repertoires. The study designated 150 or so TCR beta chains cytomegalovirus-associated. It was confirmed in vitro that three of the CMV-associated chains were specific for CMV antigens.

From the 120-subject validation cohort, which was separate from the roughly 670-subject first cohort, the donors were drawn. The CDR3 runs 15 residues. V shed 6 bases, J shed 6 bases, and the junction held 8 bases outside the gene matches. The germline V gene has CDR1 LNHDA and CDR2 SQIVND (reference sequence). Of note for this clone: Its antigen remains unknown.

Here immunoSEQ multiplex PCR was the method, and the copy in TCRdb shows in-frame clones only, minus some. The sample records approximately 150,000 clones, 85% to 90% being singletons. The material sequenced was PBMCs. The clonotype was recovered from a woman aged 18 to 35 in good health and CMV-seropositive. The chain is built from TRBV19 and TRBJ2-7, with 13 bases matching TRBD2. The DNA of the CDR3 is TGTGCCAGTAGCCGAGTGACTAGCGGGAGGCTCGAGCAGTACTTC. This encodes CASSRVTSGRLEQYF.